Each of the 22 T cell receptor beta chains below was sequenced from the same sample in a study of cytomegalovirus exposure and HLA in healthy donors. PCR employed 60 Vbeta and 13 Jbeta primers. Sequencing used immunoSEQ multiplex PCR; TCRdb keeps in-frame clones, though not all of them. The table has roughly 120,000 clones, approximately 84% seen once. The sample comprised PBMCs. These receptors came from a man between 50 and 59 years old in good health and CMV-seronegative.

This CDR3 reads CASRHFTGELFF. DNA of the CDR3: TGTGCCAGCCGACACTTCACCGGGGAGCTGTTTTTT. The chain recombines TRBV25-1 with TRBJ2-2; D is unclear. Germline lookup yields CDR1 MGHDK and CDR2 SYGVNS. The CDR3 is 12 residues long. Trimming left V 8 bases short and J 4 bases short, with 8 bases between.

The chain recombines TRBV7-3 with TRBJ2-3, with 12 bases lining up with TRBD2. Germline CDR1 SGHTA, CDR2 FQGTGA. V trimming: 4 bases; J trimming: 6 bases; junction bases outside the gene matches: 14. This CDR3 region has 18 residues. CDR3 residues: CASSSSGLAGLAGDTQYF. CDR3 coding DNA: TGTGCCAGCAGCTCCAGTGGACTAGCGGGGCTAGCGGGGGATACGCAGTATTTT.

This chain uses TRBV19 with TRBJ2-3, with D tentatively TRBD1 (5 bases). V lost 4 bases and J lost 3, with 11 bases in between. CDR1 LNHDA and CDR2 SQIVND come from the germline V gene (reference sequence). The CDR3 has 14 amino acids. CDR3 sequence: CASSTADRTDTQYF. Here the CDR3 DNA reads TGTGCCAGTAGTACAGCAGACAGAACAGATACGCAGTATTTT. Supplemented by reference TRBV19 and TRBJ2-3, the full variable domain reads DGGITQSPKYLFRKEGQNVTLSCEQNLNHDAMYWYRQDPGQGLRLIYYSQIVNDFQKGDIAEGYSVSREKKESFPLTVTSAQKNPTAFYLCASSTADRTDTQYFGPGTRLTVL.

The rearrangement uses TRBV4-3 and TRBJ2-1; 9 positions agree with TRBD2. V was clipped by 0 bases and J by 4 bases; unmatched bases: 7. The CDR3 is made up of 17 amino acids. Germline V lookup: CDR1 LGHNA, CDR2 YSLEER. The CDR3 sequence: CASSQDLGTSSYNEQFF. In DNA form, the CDR3 reads TGCGCCAGCAGCCAAGATCTCGGGACTAGCAGTTACAATGAGCAGTTCTTC.

The chain couples TRBV6-6 to TRBJ2-2, with D tentatively TRBD2 (6 bases). Germline CDR1 reads MNHNY; CDR2 reads SVGAGI (reference sequence). Trimming stripped 2 bases from V and 0 bases from J, with 7 bases between. The CDR3 contains 15 residues. The CDR3 nucleotides are TGTGCCAGCAGTTACGGGGGGACGAACACCGGGGAGCTGTTTTTT. Translated: CASSYGGTNTGELFF.

The chain couples TRBV27 to TRBJ2-7, with a possible D match to TRBD1 (5 bases). The germline V gene encodes CDR1 MNHEY and CDR2 SMNVEV (reference sequence). This CDR3 is built from 12 residues. V was trimmed by 5 bases and J by 6 bases, leaving 11 bases between them. The CDR3 protein is CASSLQGSEQYF. The CDR3 nucleotides read TGTGCCAGCAGTCTCCAGGGTTCCGAGCAGTACTTC.

CDR3 loop: CASRGGAATEAFF. The CDR3 coding sequence is TGTGCCAGCAGGGGGGGGGCGGCCACTGAAGCTTTCTTT. The chain combines TRBV27 with TRBJ1-1; TRBD1 is a possible D gene (6 bases). Germline-derived CDR1 and CDR2 are MNHEY and SMNVEV (reference sequence). Between the trimmed V and J ends, which lost 6 bases and 4 bases, there was a span of 12 bases. The length of the CDR3 is 13 residues.

In its sample, this clone was seen a few times. The chain has TRBV7-9 and TRBJ2-7; a weak D match, TRBD1 (6 bases). There are 15 residues in the CDR3. CDR1 and CDR2 (germline): SEHNR, FQNEAQ (reference sequence). Trimming took 5 bases from V and 7 from J, leaving 21 bases between them. CDR3 nucleotides: TGTGCCAGCAGCCCTAGCACAGGGCTTCTACGAGAGCAGTACTTC. It specifies CASSPSTGLLREQYF.

The J gene is TRBJ2-2, the V gene TRBV19; D is possibly TRBD2 (7 bases). The CDR3 loop spans 19 amino acids. The germline V gene encodes CDR1 LNHDA and CDR2 SQIVND (reference sequence). V was pared by 6 bases and J by 1 base, with 24 bases between. The CDR3 loop is CASRNYGKSGTQNTGELFF. CDR3 bases: TGTGCCAGTAGGAACTATGGAAAAAGCGGGACACAGAACACCGGGGAGCTGTTTTTT.

The chain uses TRBV4-2 and TRBJ2-7; 9 nucleotides match TRBD2. The trim removed 1 base at V and 2 bases at J, leaving 6 bases unmatched. From germline, CDR1 is LGHNA and CDR2 YNFKEQ. This CDR3 region has 16 residues. CDR3 sequence: CASSQVGAGGAYEQYF. In nucleotides, the CDR3 is TGTGCCAGCAGCCAAGTAGGAGCGGGAGGCGCCTACGAGCAGTACTTC.

This sequence joins TRBV28 and TRBJ1-1; 7 bases agree with TRBD1. This CDR3 spans 13 amino acids. Germline V gene sequence: CDR1 MDHEN, CDR2 SYDVKM. V shed 7 bases, J shed 6 bases, and the junction held 8 bases outside the gene matches. CDR3 region: CASITGQGAEAFF. The CDR3 region has the DNA TGTGCCAGCATCACGGGCCAGGGGGCTGAAGCTTTCTTT.

The chain is built from TRBV7-2 and TRBJ1-3, with TRBD1 identical over 9 bases. The germline V gene has CDR1 SGHTA and CDR2 FQGNSA. There are 16 residues in the CDR3. V was clipped by 3 bases and J by 2 bases; unmatched bases: 5. The CDR3 is CASSFSQGATGNTIYF. The CDR3 bases are TGTGCCAGCAGCTTTTCACAGGGGGCGACTGGAAACACCATATATTTT.

The V gene is TRBV7-2, the J gene TRBJ1-5; D unresolved. V lost 5 bases to trimming and J lost 6 bases, with 14 bases between them. The CDR3 runs 14 residues. Per the germline V gene, CDR1 is SGHTA and CDR2 is FQGNSA. Here the CDR3 reads CASSPDSAGQPQHF. The CDR3 DNA follows: TGTGCCAGCAGCCCCGACTCGGCCGGTCAGCCCCAGCATTTT.

The chain links TRBV28 to TRBJ2-1, with 7 bases that match TRBD1. The CDR3 runs to 17 residues. J gave up 7 bases and V 1 base, and 13 bases lay outside the gene matches. CDR1 is MDHEN and CDR2 is SYDVKM in the germline V gene. As DNA, the CDR3 is TGTGCCAGCAGTTTATCCAAGACAGGGATGATCGTGAATGAGCAGTTCTTC. Translation gives CASSLSKTGMIVNEQFF.

The chain is built from TRBV5-6 and TRBJ2-3, with 11 bases aligning to TRBD2. The CDR3 is 16 residues long. Losses at the gene ends were 3 bases for V and 6 bases for J; bases not matched to a gene: 9. Germline V gene sequence: CDR1 SGHDT, CDR2 YYEEEE. CDR3 nucleotide sequence: TGTGCCAGCAGCTATAGCGGGAGGGCCGGTTCCGATACGCAGTATTTT. This translates into CASSYSGRAGSDTQYF.

V usage is TRBV5-4 and J usage is TRBJ2-7; 8 nucleotides align to TRBD2. The trim removed 2 bases at V and 3 bases at J, leaving 7 bases unmatched. Germline-derived CDR1 and CDR2 are SGHNT and YYREEE (reference sequence). This CDR3 comprises 15 residues. CDR3 bases: TGTGCCAGCAGCTTCGGAGCGGGGGCCCTCTACGAGCAGTACTTC. Translating it yields CASSFGAGALYEQYF. Combining the CDR3 with reference TRBV5-4 and TRBJ2-7 gives the whole variable domain ETGVTQSPTHLIKTRGQQVTLRCSSQSGHNTVSWYQQALGQGPQFIFQYYREEENGRGNFPPRFSGLQFPNYSSELNVNALELDDSALYLCASSFGAGALYEQYFGPGTRLTVT.

The gene calls are TRBV5-1 and TRBJ1-5; the match to TRBD1 covers 7 bases. The CDR3 sequence is 15 residues long. J was trimmed by 7 bases and V by 0 bases; bases with no gene match: 7. Looked up from germline, CDR1 is SGHRS and CDR2 is YFSETQ. The CDR3 nucleotides read TGCGCCAGCAGCTTGGAAGCGGACAGGCTACAGCCCCAGCATTTT. Translated: CASSLEADRLQPQHF.

The chain carries TRBV5-4 and TRBJ2-1; TRBD2 matches at 8 bases. The V and J ends lost 4 bases and 2 bases, in that order; junction bases with no gene match: 5. Looked up from germline, CDR1 is SGHNT and CDR2 is YYREEE (reference sequence). CDR3 size: 15 residues. CDR3 amino acids: CASSPRGGTYNEQFF. CDR3 bases: TGTGCCAGCAGCCCTCGGGGGGGCACCTACAATGAGCAGTTCTTC.

The chain couples TRBV28 to TRBJ2-5; 9 bases are shared with TRBD1. Trimming removed 1 base from V and 2 bases from J; junction bases left unmatched: 8. Germline assignment: CDR1 MDHEN and CDR2 SYDVKM. CDR3 length: 17 residues. CDR3 sequence: CASSLLSGQGKQETQYF. DNA for the CDR3: TGTGCCAGCAGTTTATTATCGGGACAGGGAAAACAAGAGACCCAGTACTTC.

CDR3 in DNA: TGTGCCAGCAGCTTAGATTTTTTTGAAGGGGGCTCAAACACTGAAGCTTTCTTT. As protein: CASSLDFFEGGSNTEAFF. This chain joins TRBV11-2 and TRBJ1-1; 7 bases match TRBD1. V shed 0 bases and J 2 bases; nucleotides not matched to a gene: 12. The CDR3 is 18 residues long. The germline gives CDR1 SGHAT, CDR2 FQNNGV.

The chain links TRBV29-1 to TRBJ2-7, with 9 nucleotides matching TRBD2. The CDR3 sequence is 13 residues long. The V and J ends lost 7 bases and 7 bases, in that order; junction bases with no gene match: 11. CDR1 and CDR2 (germline): SQVTM, ANQGSEA. The CDR3 loop reads CSAIEAGGCEQYF. In DNA form, the CDR3 reads TGCAGCGCCATTGAGGCGGGAGGGTGTGAGCAGTACTTC.

The chain employs TRBV5-1 and TRBJ2-3; TRBD2 matches 7 bases. In germline, CDR1 is SGHRS, CDR2 YFSETQ. CDR3 length: 16 residues. With V trimmed by 0 bases and J by 6 bases, 10 bases remained unmatched. The DNA of the CDR3 is TGCGCCAGCAGCTTGGACCGAACGGTGGGGGGGGATACGCAGTATTTT. Its protein is CASSLDRTVGGDTQYF.